One and the same sample provided the 12 T cell receptor beta chains below, sequenced in a study of OX40 agonist ivuxolimab in advanced cancers. TCRdb's table, derived via immunoSEQ multiplex PCR, lists solely in-frame clones and lacks some. The sample has fewer than 85,000 clones, 85% to 90% seen once. The sequenced sample was CD4+ or CD8+ T cells sorted from blood, obtained in a trial of the OX40 agonist ivuxolimab. The receptors shown here come from an adult with an advanced solid tumor such as melanoma, head and neck, liver or kidney cancer.

The DNA for the CDR3 is TGTGCCAGCAGGCCGGGACAGGGATTCCCGAACACTGAAGCTTTCTTT. Translated, it gives CASRPGQGFPNTEAFF. The V and J genes are TRBV5-8 and TRBJ1-1; 9 nucleotides align to TRBD1. The CDR3 is made up of 16 amino acids. In germline, CDR1 is SGHTS, CDR2 YDEGEE. J gave up 1 base and V 5 bases, and 9 bases lay outside the gene matches. Filled out from reference TRBV5-8 and TRBJ1-1, the complete variable domain reads EAGVTQSPTHLIKTRGQQATLRCSPISGHTSVYWYQQALGLGLQFLLWYDEGEERNRGNFPPRFSGRQFPNYSSELNVNALELEDSALYLCASRPGQGFPNTEAFFGQGTRLTVV.

This chain uses TRBV5-1 with TRBJ2-7; no clear D gene. This CDR3 has 17 residues. Trimming removed 0 bases at V and 0 bases at J, with 16 bases between. The germline V gene encodes CDR1 SGHRS and CDR2 YFSETQ. CDR3 sequence: CASSLGPQHWSSYEQYF. The CDR3 region has the DNA TGCGCCAGCAGCTTGGGCCCCCAGCACTGGAGCTCCTACGAGCAGTACTTC.

The chain is built from TRBV15 and TRBJ2-7; TRBD1 agrees at 7 bases. Trimming took 8 bases from V and 0 from J; bases not matched to a gene: 1. The length of the CDR3 is 12 residues. CDR1 and CDR2 from the germline V gene are LNHNV and YYDKDF (reference sequence). The DNA for the CDR3 is TGTGCCACCGGGACAGTCTCCTACGAGCAGTACTTC. Its protein product is CATGTVSYEQYF.

This sequence joins TRBV19 and TRBJ1-1; maybe TRBD1 (5 bases). The V and J ends lost 7 bases and 7 bases respectively, with 16 bases between them. The CDR3 extends over 13 amino acids. CDR1 is LNHDA and CDR2 is SQIVND in the germline V gene (reference sequence). The CDR3 DNA follows: TGTGCCAGTACCCCCCGGTTGACAGATGAAGCTTTCTTT. It encodes CASTPRLTDEAFF. Looking up the rest from reference TRBV19 and TRBJ1-1 gives the full variable domain: DGGITQSPKYLFRKEGQNVTLSCEQNLNHDAMYWYRQDPGQGLRLIYYSQIVNDFQKGDIAEGYSVSREKKESFPLTVTSAQKNPTAFYLCASTPRLTDEAFFGQGTRLTVV.

This sequence joins TRBV5-1 and TRBJ2-2; TRBD1 matches at 8 bases. Germline CDR1 reads SGHRS; CDR2 reads YFSETQ. Germline trimming cut 0 bases from V and 1 base from J; bases unmatched to any gene: 2. CDR3 size: 16 residues. The CDR3 DNA reads as TGCGCCAGCAGCTTGGCAGGGGGCCGGAACACCGGGGAGCTGTTTTTT. Its protein product is CASSLAGGRNTGELFF.

The chain uses TRBV2 and TRBJ2-7, with 8 bases fitting TRBD2. V trimming: 11 bases; J trimming: 7 bases; junction bases outside the gene matches: 13. CDR3 length: 13 residues. The germline V gene has CDR1 SNHLY and CDR2 FYNNEI. The CDR3 nucleotides read TGTGCCCTCGGGAGCGGGAGACGAGGGGAGCAGTACTTC. Protein: CALGSGRRGEQYF.

The chain has TRBV5-1 and TRBJ2-1; tentative D call: TRBD1 (5 bases). Germline loops: CDR1 SGHRS, CDR2 YFSETQ. Trimming pared 7 bases from V and 7 bases from J, leaving 18 bases between. The CDR3 has 14 amino acids. Here the CDR3 DNA reads TGCGCCAGCGGCGGCAGGGTCCTTGGAAATGAGCAGTTCTTC. Its protein is CASGGRVLGNEQFF.

This rearrangement joins TRBV19 to TRBJ2-7, with TRBD2 matching over 7 bases. Germline values: CDR1 LNHDA, CDR2 SQIVND (reference sequence). V was clipped by 1 base and J by 4 bases; unmatched bases: 13. The CDR3 sequence is 17 residues long. This CDR3 is CASSIVPREAGRYEQYF. CDR3 DNA: TGTGCCAGTAGTATAGTCCCGCGAGAAGCGGGAAGGTACGAGCAGTACTTC. Filled out from reference TRBV19 and TRBJ2-7, the complete variable domain reads DGGITQSPKYLFRKEGQNVTLSCEQNLNHDAMYWYRQDPGQGLRLIYYSQIVNDFQKGDIAEGYSVSREKKESFPLTVTSAQKNPTAFYLCASSIVPREAGRYEQYFGPGTRLTVT.

As DNA, the CDR3 is TGTGCCATCAGGGGGGACGGAGCAATGAACACTGAAGCTTTCTTT. Its protein product is CAIRGDGAMNTEAFF. The rearrangement uses TRBV10-3 and TRBJ1-1; weak D call: TRBD1 (5 bases). The V end was cut by 6 bases, the J end by 0 bases, with 14 bases between. CDR3 length: 15 amino acids. CDR1 is ENHRY and CDR2 is SYGVKD in the germline V gene.

The CDR3 loop is CASSLQGGGYNEQFF. The CDR3 nucleotides are TGTGCCAGCAGCTTACAGGGCGGGGGGTACAATGAGCAGTTCTTC. The chain couples TRBV11-2 to TRBJ2-1, with TRBD2 matching 8 bases. With V trimmed by 2 bases and J by 4 bases, 4 bases remained unmatched. The CDR3 is made up of 15 amino acids. The germline CDR1 and CDR2 sequences are SGHAT and FQNNGV.

This chain connects TRBV4-1 to TRBJ2-3; TRBD2 agrees at 8 bases. This CDR3 is 16 amino acids long. The V and J ends lost 0 bases and 4 bases, in that order; junction bases with no gene match: 6. Looked up from germline, CDR1 is MGHRA and CDR2 is YSYEKL. CDR3 in DNA: TGCGCCAGCAGCCAAGATACGGGACTAGGTGCAGATACGCAGTATTTT. Protein: CASSQDTGLGADTQYF.

The chain has TRBV6-6 and TRBJ1-5, with TRBD1 matching 8 bases. Germline-derived CDR1 and CDR2 are MNHNY and SVGAGI (reference sequence). This CDR3 comprises 15 residues. V shed 2 bases, J shed 6 bases, and the junction held 6 bases outside the gene matches. This chain's CDR3 is CASSYHRGTGQPQHF. CDR3 nucleotides: TGTGCCAGCAGTTACCACAGGGGGACAGGTCAGCCCCAGCATTTT.